This passage covers 21 T cell receptor beta chains from one sample sequenced in a study of technical replicates of blood from several donors. Libraries were prepared by immunoSEQ multiplex PCR; TCRdb keeps only in-frame clonotypes and omits some of them. Of 84,000 or so clones listed, roughly 94% are singletons. The sequenced sample consisted of T cells isolated from PBMCs. These TCRs come from a human donor in good health.

This chain links TRBV7-9 with TRBJ1-5; TRBD1 agrees at 7 bases. CDR1 is SEHNR and CDR2 is FQNEAQ in the germline V gene (reference sequence). V lost 5 bases to trimming and J lost 4 bases; unmatched junction nucleotides: 8. The CDR3 extends over 15 amino acids. In nucleotides, the CDR3 is TGTGCCAGCAGCGCCAGCGGACAGGCTAATCAGCCCCAGCATTTT. As protein: CASSASGQANQPQHF. The full variable domain, its missing parts supplied by reference TRBV7-9 and TRBJ1-5, is DTGVSQNPRHKITKRGQNVTFRCDPISEHNRLYWYRQTLGQGPEFLTYFQNEAQLEKSRLLSDRFSAERPKGSFSTLEIQRTEQGDSAMYLCASSASGQANQPQHFGDGTRLSIL.

This sequence joins TRBV6-5 and TRBJ1-1, with 8 bases fitting TRBD1. Looked up from germline, CDR1 is MNHEY and CDR2 is SVGAGI. CDR3 size: 15 residues. J lost 4 bases, V lost 0 bases, and 4 bases had no gene match. The CDR3 nucleotides are TGTGCCAGCAGTTACTCCCACAGGGGGGGCACTGAAGCTTTCTTT. It is translated as CASSYSHRGGTEAFF.

The chain carries TRBV19 and TRBJ1-1; TRBD1 agrees at 7 bases. The CDR3 is 14 amino acids. Germline lookup yields CDR1 LNHDA and CDR2 SQIVND (reference sequence). The ends lost 6 bases at V and 10 bases at J; junction bases unmatched: 14. The CDR3 DNA follows: TGTGCCAGTAGAACTGGACAGGCCCCACAAGGAGCTTTCTTT. Its translation: CASRTGQAPQGAFF.

The chain employs TRBV6-6 and TRBJ2-1, with D possibly TRBD2 on 5 matching bases. V shed 2 bases and J shed 12 bases, with 11 bases lying between them. Germline V CDR1 and CDR2: MNHNY, SVGAGI (reference sequence). CDR3 size: 12 residues. CDR3 residues: CASSYGGGGQFF. The CDR3 nucleotides are TGTGCCAGCAGTTACGGCGGCGGAGGGCAGTTCTTC.

The chain combines TRBV6-5 with TRBJ1-5; D is unresolved. The CDR3 sequence is 13 residues long. The germline V gene has CDR1 MNHEY and CDR2 SVGAGI. In DNA form, the CDR3 reads TGTACCACCCACGCATCAGTTGATCAGCCCCAGCATTTT. Protein sequence: CTTHASVDQPQHF.

The chain links TRBV10-2 to TRBJ2-7, with 10 bases aligning to TRBD2. This CDR3 is built from 14 residues. Germline CDR1 and CDR2: WSHSY and SAAADI. J gave up 2 bases and V 8 bases, and 6 bases lay outside the gene matches. The CDR3 region has the DNA TGCGCCAGCCTAGCGGGAGAAAAACCCTACGAGCAGTACTTC. Its translation is CASLAGEKPYEQYF.

The chain uses TRBV19 and TRBJ1-5, with D maybe TRBD1 (5 bases). The CDR3 is made up of 14 amino acids. Germline assignment: CDR1 LNHDA and CDR2 SQIVND (reference sequence). The V end was cut by 2 bases, the J end by 10 bases, with 15 bases between. The CDR3 nucleotides are TGTGCCAGTAGTATATCCCCGGGGGGAGATCCCCAGCATTTT. This sequence encodes CASSISPGGDPQHF.

The chain is built from TRBV5-1 and TRBJ2-7, with TRBD1 as a possible D gene (5 bases). The germline gives CDR1 SGHRS, CDR2 YFSETQ. The V end was cut by 0 bases, the J end by 0 bases, with 7 bases between. This CDR3 has 14 amino acids. The DNA for the CDR3 is TGCGCCAGCAGCTTGGACAGGAGCTCCTACGAGCAGTACTTC. This codes for CASSLDRSSYEQYF. Based on the CDR3 plus reference TRBV5-1 and TRBJ2-7, the full variable domain is KAGVTQTPRYLIKTRGQQVTLSCSPISGHRSVSWYQQTPGQGLQFLFEYFSETQRNKGNFPGRFSGRQFSNSRSEMNVSTLELGDSALYLCASSLDRSSYEQYFGPGTRLTVT.

This clone is a singleton in its sample. V is TRBV9 and J is TRBJ1-3; TRBD1 matches 11 bases. V dropped 2 bases and J dropped 8; count of bases not matched to a gene: 3. CDR1 is SGDLS, CDR2 YYNGEE, per germline. The CDR3 consists of 14 residues. CDR3 DNA sequence: TGTGCCAGCAGCGTCCCGGGACAGGGGGACACCATATATTTT. The encoded protein is CASSVPGQGDTIYF.

The chain combines TRBV13 with TRBJ2-7, with 9 nucleotides matching TRBD2. CDR3 length equals 15 residues. The germline gives CDR1 PRHDT, CDR2 FYEKMQ (reference sequence). The J segment lost 1 base and the V segment lost 2 bases, leaving 3 bases of the junction unmatched. CDR3: CASSLPLAGSYEQYF. The CDR3 DNA follows: TGTGCCAGCAGCTTACCCCTAGCGGGGTCCTACGAGCAGTACTTC.

CDR3 loop: CASSPRTQTLNTEAFF. The CDR3 nucleotides are TGTGCCAGTAGTCCCCGGACACAAACCCTTAACACTGAAGCTTTCTTT. J is TRBJ1-1 and V is TRBV19; TRBD1 is a possible D gene (5 bases). CDR1 and CDR2 (germline): LNHDA, SQIVND (reference sequence). The CDR3 totals 16 residues. V dropped 5 bases and J dropped 2 bases, with 18 bases sitting between them.

The V and J genes are TRBV19 and TRBJ2-1, with 10 bases fitting TRBD1. Trimming removed 6 bases from V and 3 bases from J; junction bases left unmatched: 5. The CDR3 has 15 residues. In germline, CDR1 is LNHDA, CDR2 SQIVND (reference sequence). The CDR3 is CASRTGTGVYNEQFF. In DNA form, the CDR3 reads TGTGCCAGTAGAACCGGGACAGGGGTCTACAATGAGCAGTTCTTC.

This chain links TRBV4-1 with TRBJ1-1; D may be TRBD1 (5 bases). Germline V lookup: CDR1 MGHRA, CDR2 YSYEKL. V lost 5 bases and J lost 1, with 23 bases in between. The CDR3 is 18 amino acids. The CDR3 DNA sequence: TGCGCCAGCAGCTATTACTCACCTAAGACAGTAAAGAACACTGAAGCTTTCTTT. Amino acid sequence: CASSYYSPKTVKNTEAFF.

The V call is TRBV6-5, the J call TRBJ1-5, with 7 nucleotides matching TRBD1. CDR3 length: 14 amino acids. Germline loops: CDR1 MNHEY, CDR2 SVGAGI. After removal of 6 bases from V and 1 base from J, the junction contained 3 bases not matched to a gene. DNA for the CDR3: TGTGCCAGCAGACGACAGGGAAGCAATCAGCCCCAGCATTTT. Amino acid sequence: CASRRQGSNQPQHF.

The CDR3 coding sequence is TGCGCCAGCAGCCAGGATCAGCTTTCAGGGCCGGCGGACTACGAGCAGTACTTC. Encoded protein: CASSQDQLSGPADYEQYF. The chain links TRBV4-1 to TRBJ2-7; TRBD1 is a possible D gene (5 bases). V was cut by 3 bases and J by 3 bases, with 24 bases left in between. The germline V gene encodes CDR1 MGHRA and CDR2 YSYEKL. The CDR3 is 18 residues long.

V is TRBV7-9 and J is TRBJ2-7; D is perhaps TRBD1 (5 bases). Germline-derived CDR1 and CDR2 are SEHNR and FQNEAQ (reference sequence). With 5 bases removed from V and 2 bases from J, the gap between germline ends came to 22 bases. This CDR3 region has 17 residues. The DNA of the CDR3 is TGTGCCAGCAGCGATACATTCAGGGATAGTCCTGCCTACGAGCAGTACTTC. Its translation: CASSDTFRDSPAYEQYF.

J is TRBJ2-3 and V is TRBV18; 10 bases align to TRBD2. Per the germline V gene, CDR1 is KGHSH and CDR2 is LQKENI. Trimming took 0 bases from V and 5 from J; bases not matched to a gene: 8. The CDR3 consists of 17 residues. The CDR3 loop reads CASSPPVAGGLGDTQYF. The CDR3 nucleotides are TGTGCCAGCTCACCACCGGTAGCGGGGGGCCTGGGAGATACGCAGTATTTT.

The CDR3 protein is CASSQPGQGNNEQFF. CDR3 coding DNA: TGCGCCAGCAGCCAACCGGGACAGGGAAACAATGAGCAGTTCTTC. The gene calls are TRBV4-1 and TRBJ2-1; 9 bases are shared with TRBD1. From germline, CDR1 is MGHRA and CDR2 YSYEKL. CDR3 length equals 15 residues. Trimming cost V 2 bases and J 5 bases; bases outside gene matches: 4.

The chain recombines TRBV6-5 with TRBJ2-5, with D possibly being TRBD2 (6 bases). The V end was cut by 10 bases, the J end by 5 bases, with 17 bases between. This CDR3 has 13 amino acids. Germline V gene lookup returns CDR1 MNHEY and CDR2 SVGAGI. Here the CDR3 reads CATPGLRMETQYF. The CDR3 DNA reads as TGTGCCACCCCGGGACTTCGTATGGAGACCCAGTACTTC.

Only one count was recorded for this clone. This same CDR3 is encoded by further DNA sequences in the sample. The genes are TRBV4-1 and TRBJ2-1; 11 nucleotides agree with TRBD2. With V trimmed by 5 bases and J by 1 base, 4 bases remained unmatched. The CDR3 is 16 amino acids. Germline V gene data show CDR1 as MGHRA and CDR2 as YSYEKL. For the CDR3, the DNA is TGCGCCAGCAGCTTAAGGACTAGCGGGTCCTACAATGAGCAGTTCTTC. This codes for CASSLRTSGSYNEQFF.

CDR3 in DNA: TGCGCCAGCAGCTTTACAGGGGGCCAGAACACTGAAGCTTTCTTT. Translated, it gives CASSFTGGQNTEAFF. The chain is built from TRBV5-1 and TRBJ1-1; 9 bases map to TRBD1. The V segment lost 2 bases and the J segment 1 base; nucleotides outside the gene matches: 3. From germline, CDR1 is SGHRS and CDR2 YFSETQ. CDR3 length: 15 residues. The variable domain in full, completed from reference TRBV5-1 and TRBJ1-1, reads KAGVTQTPRYLIKTRGQQVTLSCSPISGHRSVSWYQQTPGQGLQFLFEYFSETQRNKGNFPGRFSGRQFSNSRSEMNVSTLELGDSALYLCASSFTGGQNTEAFFGQGTRLTVV.